One sample yielded the 6 T cell receptor beta chains listed below, sequenced in a study of blood T cell repertoires in COVID-19. Only in-frame clones appear in the TCRdb table, and some are missing; sequencing was by immunoSEQ multiplex PCR. Among 150,000 or so clones listed, approximately 85% were seen once. The specimen sequenced was peripheral blood. The receptors stem from a man aged 55 to 70 who had recovered from COVID-19.

The chain has TRBV9 and TRBJ1-2; D possibly corresponds to TRBD1 (6 bases). Germline CDR1 reads SGDLS; CDR2 reads YYNGEE. This CDR3 comprises 15 residues. The V end was cut by 0 bases, the J end by 4 bases, with 13 bases between. The CDR3 spells CASSVAEGGLYGYTF. The CDR3, as DNA: TGTGCCAGCAGCGTAGCTGAAGGGGGTCTCTATGGCTACACCTTC.

The CDR3 DNA is TGTGCCAGCAGCCAAGGCCCAGGGGGTTCTGGAAACACCATATATTTT. Encoded protein: CASSQGPGGSGNTIYF. J is TRBJ1-3 and V is TRBV3-1 (or the pseudogene TRBV3-2), with 7 bases aligning to TRBD1. This CDR3 spans 16 amino acids. The V segment lost 1 base and the J segment 1 base; nucleotides outside the gene matches: 4. Germline V CDR1 and CDR2: LGHDT, YNNKEL (reference sequence).

The rearrangement uses TRBV7-9 and TRBJ1-1; the match to TRBD1 covers 7 bases. J gave up 4 bases and V 2 bases, and 4 bases lay outside the gene matches. The CDR3 spans 14 residues. Germline CDR1 reads SEHNR; CDR2 reads FQNEAQ (reference sequence). CDR3 protein: CASSLPDRVTEAFF. The CDR3 DNA is TGTGCCAGCAGCTTACCAGACAGGGTCACTGAAGCTTTCTTT.

The V and J genes are TRBV2 and TRBJ1-5; 7 bases fit TRBD1. Per the germline V gene, CDR1 is SNHLY and CDR2 is FYNNEI. The CDR3 contains 14 residues. After removal of 5 bases from V and 5 bases from J, the junction contained 6 bases not matched to a gene. For the CDR3, the DNA is TGTGCCAGCAGTTACTACAGGGGACATCAGCCCCAGCATTTT. Translation gives CASSYYRGHQPQHF.

The chain combines TRBV10-2 with TRBJ2-3; possible D gene TRBD1, 6 bases. Germline V gene sequence: CDR1 WSHSY, CDR2 SAAADI. Trimming took 6 bases from V and 4 from J, leaving 14 bases between them. This CDR3 has 14 residues. The CDR3 here is CASSSGTKPDTQYF. The CDR3 coding sequence is TGCGCCAGCAGCTCCGGGACAAAGCCAGATACGCAGTATTTT.

V is TRBV18 and J is TRBJ1-1; no clear D gene. Germline loops: CDR1 KGHSH, CDR2 LQKENI. The V gene lost 2 bases and the J gene lost 5 bases, with 6 bases spanning the gap. The CDR3 spans 12 residues. The CDR3 bases are TGTGCCAGCTCACCATATGTAACTGAAGCTTTCTTT. Encoded protein: CASSPYVTEAFF.